The 14 T cell receptor beta chains below were found in one sample sequenced in a study of blood T cell repertoires in COVID-19. This table comes from immunoSEQ multiplex PCR, and its TCRdb copy is limited to in-frame clones, with some not included. The sample consists of 300,000 to 350,000 clones, over 75% of them appearing once. The sequenced material came from peripheral blood. The source is a woman in her 30s with COVID-19, enrolled during active disease.

The V and J genes are TRBV6-5 and TRBJ2-3; TRBD1 is a possible D gene (5 bases). Germline values: CDR1 MNHEY, CDR2 SVGAGI. The CDR3 runs 11 residues. Deletions cut 7 bases from V and 6 bases from J, with 8 bases between. The CDR3 bases are TGTGCCAGCACCTGGGGCGATACGCAGTATTTT. Protein sequence: CASTWGDTQYF.

This rearrangement joins TRBV28 to TRBJ1-1; D may be TRBD1 (6 bases). Trimming removed 4 bases at V and 0 bases at J, with 12 bases between. This CDR3 region has 15 residues. Germline values: CDR1 MDHEN, CDR2 SYDVKM. The CDR3 spells CASSYYRDLNTEAFF. As DNA, the CDR3 is TGTGCCAGCAGTTACTACAGGGACCTGAACACTGAAGCTTTCTTT.

The chain joins TRBV29-1 to TRBJ2-5; the match to TRBD1 covers 8 bases. V gave up 4 bases and J gave up 5 bases; unmatched junction bases: 9. The V gene's germline CDR1 is SQVTM and CDR2 ANQGSEA. This CDR3 is built from 14 residues. The CDR3 is CSVGRQGPLETQYF. The DNA for the CDR3 is TGCAGCGTTGGCCGACAGGGGCCCCTTGAGACCCAGTACTTC.

The chain links TRBV4-2 to TRBJ2-7; 10 nucleotides line up with TRBD2. This CDR3 has 14 residues. CDR1 and CDR2 (germline): LGHNA, YNFKEQ. After removal of 4 bases from V and 5 bases from J, the junction contained 5 bases not matched to a gene. The CDR3: CASSPAGGHNEQYF. CDR3 DNA sequence: TGTGCCAGCAGCCCAGCGGGAGGGCACAACGAGCAGTACTTC.

Notes on this clone: Compared with germline, one end of the junction differs, possibly owing to a read error. The chain has TRBV14 and TRBJ1-5, with 9 bases lining up with TRBD1. This CDR3 comprises 18 residues. Germline assignment: CDR1 SGHDN and CDR2 FVKESK. CDR3 amino acids: CASSYRGRWRYSNRPQHF. CDR3 bases: TGTGCCAGCAGTTACAGGGGGCGATGGAGATATAGCAATCGGCCCCAGCATTTT. Full variable domain (remainder filled in from reference TRBV14 and TRBJ1-5): EAGVTQFPSHSVIEKGQTVTLRCDPISGHDNLYWYRRVMGKEIKFLLHFVKESKQDESGMPNNRFLAERTGGTYSTLKVQPAELEDSGVYFCASSYRGRWRYSNRPQHFGDGTRLSIL.

The J gene is TRBJ2-1, the V gene TRBV3-1 (or the pseudogene TRBV3-2); 13 bases match TRBD2. Germline-derived CDR1 and CDR2 are LGHDT and YNNKEL (reference sequence). V lost 3 bases to trimming and J lost 6 bases; unmatched junction nucleotides: 8. CDR3 size: 17 residues. In DNA form, the CDR3 reads TGTGCCAGCAGCCAGGTTACTAGCGGGAGGGCTCGCAATGAGCAGTTCTTC. Translating gives CASSQVTSGRARNEQFF.

Regarding this clone: This same CDR3 is encoded by further DNA sequences in the sample. The chain couples TRBV5-1 to TRBJ2-7, with 12 nucleotides matching TRBD1. V gave up 4 bases and J gave up 5 bases; unmatched junction bases: 4. The CDR3 has 14 residues. The V gene's germline CDR1 is SGHRS and CDR2 YFSETQ. The CDR3 DNA sequence: TGCGCCAGCAGCCGGGGACAGGGGGCCAACGAGCAGTACTTC. This gives the protein CASSRGQGANEQYF. Drawing the rest from reference TRBV5-1 and TRBJ2-7, the complete variable domain is KAGVTQTPRYLIKTRGQQVTLSCSPISGHRSVSWYQQTPGQGLQFLFEYFSETQRNKGNFPGRFSGRQFSNSRSEMNVSTLELGDSALYLCASSRGQGANEQYFGPGTRLTVT.

The CDR3, as DNA: TGTGCCAGCAGCTTATTACAGGGATCTGGCTACACCTTC. It is translated as CASSLLQGSGYTF. The chain recombines TRBV5-5 with TRBJ1-2, with a possible D match to TRBD1 (6 bases). The CDR3 covers 13 residues. V was cut by 2 bases and J by 7 bases, with 12 bases left in between. Germline V CDR1 and CDR2: SGHKS, YYEKEE (reference sequence).

CDR3 in amino acids: CASSPSRDRGSEQYF. CDR3 nucleotide sequence: TGTGCCAGCTCACCTTCCCGGGACAGGGGGTCCGAGCAGTACTTC. V usage is TRBV18 and J usage is TRBJ2-7, with TRBD1 identical over 11 bases. The CDR3 runs to 15 residues. V shed 3 bases, J shed 6 bases, and the junction held 7 bases outside the gene matches. In germline, CDR1 is KGHSH, CDR2 LQKENI. The full variable domain, rest sourced from reference TRBV18 and TRBJ2-7, is NAGVMQNPRHLVRRRGQEARLRCSPMKGHSHVYWYRQLPEEGLKFMVYLQKENIIDESGMPKERFSAEFPKEGPSILRIQQVVRGDSAAYFCASSPSRDRGSEQYFGPGTRLTVT.

This chain's CDR3 is CASSESSISVYEQYF. The DNA of the CDR3 is TGCGCCAGCAGTGAGTCGAGTATTAGCGTCTACGAGCAGTACTTC. This rearrangement joins TRBV10-1 to TRBJ2-7, with a possible D match to TRBD2 (5 bases). The CDR3 sequence is 15 residues long. Per the germline V gene, CDR1 is WNHNN and CDR2 is SYGVQD (reference sequence). V lost 0 bases to trimming and J lost 3 bases, with 12 bases between them.

The CDR3 loop is CASSPNIPGPYNSPLHF. CDR3 bases: TGCGCCAGCAGCCCTAACATTCCAGGGCCCTATAATTCACCCCTCCACTTT. The rearrangement joins TRBV4-1 to TRBJ1-6; weak D call: TRBD1 (5 bases). The CDR3 has 17 residues. CDR1 is MGHRA and CDR2 is YSYEKL in the germline V gene. With 4 bases removed from V and 2 bases from J, the gap between germline ends came to 15 bases.

J is TRBJ2-7 and V is TRBV19; 9 nucleotides agree with TRBD2. Per the germline V gene, CDR1 is LNHDA and CDR2 is SQIVND (reference sequence). The CDR3 consists of 12 residues. Trimming took 8 bases from V and 3 from J; bases not matched to a gene: 2. CDR3 residues: CASGTSLYEQYF. In DNA, the CDR3 is TGTGCCAGTGGGACTAGCCTCTACGAGCAGTACTTC.

This chain uses TRBV6-2 or TRBV6-3 with TRBJ2-1; tentative D call: TRBD1 (8 bases). This CDR3 is 17 amino acids long. The germline V gene has CDR1 MNHEY and CDR2 SVGEGT. Trimming took off 2 bases at V and 5 bases at J, with 19 bases between the two ends. This CDR3 reads CASSYAYRGRVHNEQFF. The CDR3 nucleotides read TGTGCCAGCAGTTACGCCTACAGGGGGAGGGTCCACAATGAGCAGTTCTTC.

V is TRBV5-8 and J is TRBJ2-4, with TRBD1 identical over 8 bases. Germline loops: CDR1 SGHTS, CDR2 YDEGEE. Trimming cost V 2 bases and J 3 bases; bases outside gene matches: 7. The CDR3 is made up of 16 amino acids. CDR3: CASSFRNRGIKNIQYF. The CDR3 nucleotides are TGTGCCAGCAGCTTTCGGAACAGGGGGATCAAAAACATTCAGTACTTC. Full variable domain (rest looked up from reference TRBV5-8 and TRBJ2-4): EAGVTQSPTHLIKTRGQQATLRCSPISGHTSVYWYQQALGLGLQFLLWYDEGEERNRGNFPPRFSGRQFPNYSSELNVNALELEDSALYLCASSFRNRGIKNIQYFGAGTRLSVL.